The entry that follows covers one T cell receptor (beta chain) sequence. This receptor's antigen is unknown. No clone much larger than this one lies a single base away; base qualities are absent. Libraries came from 5' RACE. Reads for this sample came from an Illumina HiSeq 2000. A universal primer binding site was introduced by template switching, and a unique molecular identifier was present in the final cDNA, enabling accurate counting of TCR cDNA molecules. Specific primers in the conserved constant-segment region were used to synthesize first-strand cDNA for the TCR alpha and beta chains. To control for contamination, every cDNA library carried two barcodes: a SMART-Mk sample barcode plus Illumina barcodes. TruSeq adapter sequences along with Illumina sample barcodes were introduced in two successive PCR steps. The Illumina HiSeq platform was used with custom primers to sequence TCR alpha and beta cDNA libraries. As for how the authors treated the data: MiGEC processed the raw reads to extract unique molecular identifiers, while MiXCR was used to determine the CDR3 positions. For each individual, recombination models were inferred using an EM algorithm with the repgenHMM and IGoR tools. The analysis of shared clonotypes was done with the tcR package in R, with sharing normalized by the product of cloneset sizes. To study raw recombination free of thymic and clonal selection effects, out-of-frame nonproductive sequences were analyzed. The raw public data were reprocessed by TCRdb itself: fastp quality trimming at Q25, MiXCR clonotype calling, in-frame beta chains only. Entries that share a CDR3 protein sequence are merged under the most common genes and DNA. TCRdb assigned the V and J calls; the authors' analysis was not used. The sample table records around 960,000 distinct CDR3 sequences; more than 9% of these occur just once. The ten most abundant clones make up 1.5% to 2% of the sample.

The record originates from a study of identical twins listed by TCRdb under 2016. Looking at the study overall: To test whether fetal clonotypes persist, this study deep-sequenced TCR alpha and beta repertoires from monozygotic twins, from unrelated adults of various ages, and from cord blood. Replicate twin experiments were performed at different times using different library preparation protocols to rule out contamination.

Study-level results and caveats: In monozygotic twins, recombination models systematically underestimated out-of-frame TCR alpha sharing, but the models matched the sharing seen between unrelated individuals. Conclusions relied on cross-sectional statistical analysis, since the same donors could not be followed over many years. The excess sharing between twins in beta out-of-frame sequences was weaker because fewer shared sequences reduced the signal-to-noise ratio. Compared with coincidental sharing between unrelated individuals, out-of-frame TCR alpha sequences shared between twins showed an excess of sequences with low generation probability. Invariant T cells such as MAIT and iNKT could partly confound zero-insertion analyses, although diverse VJ usage argued against such confounding for most clonotypes. Fewer insertions were carried by abundant cord blood beta clonotypes, a similar but weaker trend appeared in young adult naive repertoires, and no such trend appeared in memory repertoires.

Every donor was a healthy Caucasian. The twin cohort comprised three pairs of female monozygotic twins, all aged roughly 18 to 29 years. Peripheral blood mononuclear cells were the source from which RNA for the TCR libraries was isolated. A distance of 17 bases separates the germline ends of V and J, which lose 4 bases and 6 bases respectively. The germline V gene provides CDR1 SGHRS and CDR2 YFSETQ. The cysteine opens and the phenylalanine closes a CDR3 of 15 amino acids. Just the 45-base CDR3 DNA is kept, in frame starting at base 1. Another study also made use of these data, one on yellow fever vaccine responses in identical twins. Looking at the second paper: According to the authors, the vaccine-induced T cell response in identical twins seemed to be partly convergent and partly specific to each individual. The study precisely tracked vaccine-responding T cell clones in identical twins.

This TCR came from a woman aged 18 to 35 in good health. Sequencing was performed on PBMCs. This chain joins TRBV5-1 to TRBJ2-1; a weak D assignment points to TRBD2 (7 bases agree). At the DNA level, the sequence is TGCGCCAGCAGCCAAACGGGGGGCTACGGCAATGAGCAGTTCTTC. This translates into CASSQTGGYGNEQFF.